The TCR beta chain described here comes from a study of blood T cell repertoires in COVID-19. Looking at the study overall: There were acute and convalescent COVID-19 samples, and they came from the United States, Italy and Spain. Sources were T cells, B-cell-depleted T cells, or PBMCs; the material itself was cDNA or gDNA.

Study processing details: It was from reference gene primer amplification that nucleated cell counts were estimated. Repertoires were generated with immunoSEQ multiplex PCR, while TCRdb's copy carries only in-frame clones and drops some. V and J calls and clone size are as listed in that table; D and trimming were resolved from the DNA. This sample has about 50,000 clones, with about 83% found just once. The CDR3 covers 16 residues. Germline lookup yields CDR1 LGHDT and CDR2 YNNKEL (reference sequence). Losses at the gene ends were 0 bases for V and 2 bases for J; bases not matched to a gene: 2. The chain employs TRBV3-1 (or the pseudogene TRBV3-2) and TRBJ2-1, with 9 bases matching TRBD2. This receptor was identified in a human donor in a cohort sampled during active COVID-19. The specimen sequenced was peripheral blood. CDR3 loop: CASSQEGGGAYNEQFF. CDR3 DNA: TGTGCCAGCAGCCAAGAAGGCGGGGGGGCCTACAATGAGCAGTTCTTC.